These T cell receptor beta chains were read from a single sample in a study of blood T cell repertoires in COVID-19. Generated by immunoSEQ multiplex PCR, the TCRdb table keeps only in-frame clones and is missing some. This repertoire shows tens of thousands of clones, around 90% found once; its top ten account for roughly 13%. The sample taken for sequencing was peripheral blood. These receptors were obtained from a human donor with active COVID-19. The donor label of this sample is uncertain. Both conserved end residues are part of each CDR3. The D gene is left open where the match is weak.

J | V | D | CDR3
TRBJ1-1 | TRBV2 | TRBD1 | CASTLTGSQGTEAFF
TRBJ2-2 | TRBV5-1 | TRBD2 | CASSPAGVTGELFF
TRBJ2-1 | TRBV7-3 | . | CASSSREAGEQFF
TRBJ1-1 | TRBV28 | TRBD1 | CASSYGHRGSTEAFF
TRBJ2-6 | TRBV12-2 | . | CASRRQESYSGANVLTF
TRBJ2-2 | TRBV7-2 | TRBD2 | CASRFGLAGAAGELFF
TRBJ1-1 | TRBV30 | . | CAWSTAVNTEAFF
TRBJ2-7 | TRBV5-6 | TRBD1 | CASSGTGGREQYF
TRBJ2-1 | TRBV4-1 | . | CASSQEQGIEQFF
TRBJ2-1 | TRBV10-2 | . | CASSEGDEQFF
TRBJ2-1 | TRBV7-3 | TRBD2 | CASSVTSGDYNEQFF
TRBJ2-7 | TRBV10-3 | TRBD1 | CAISGRQGESVEQYF
TRBJ1-5 | TRBV3-1/TRBV3-2 | . | CASSQVATNQPQHF
TRBJ2-1 | TRBV18 | TRBD1 | CASSTRTGNEQFF
TRBJ1-6 | TRBV27 | TRBD1 | CASSSRQGYSPLHF
TRBJ1-1 | TRBV2 | . | CASSGSHTEAFF
TRBJ2-7 | TRBV7-9 | TRBD1 | CASSTTPGTVYYEQYF
TRBJ2-6 | TRBV11-2 | . | CASSLDAGSRMSGANVLTF
TRBJ2-5 | TRBV2 | TRBD1 | CASRKTGEETQYF
TRBJ2-4 | TRBV6-2/TRBV6-3 | TRBD2 | CASSYMAGVTAKNIQYF
TRBJ1-5 | TRBV20-1 | . | CSASGAEYQPQHF
TRBJ2-2 | TRBV27 | . | CASSLSSVPGELFF
TRBJ2-3 | TRBV19 | TRBD2 | CASRPGLDPDTQYF